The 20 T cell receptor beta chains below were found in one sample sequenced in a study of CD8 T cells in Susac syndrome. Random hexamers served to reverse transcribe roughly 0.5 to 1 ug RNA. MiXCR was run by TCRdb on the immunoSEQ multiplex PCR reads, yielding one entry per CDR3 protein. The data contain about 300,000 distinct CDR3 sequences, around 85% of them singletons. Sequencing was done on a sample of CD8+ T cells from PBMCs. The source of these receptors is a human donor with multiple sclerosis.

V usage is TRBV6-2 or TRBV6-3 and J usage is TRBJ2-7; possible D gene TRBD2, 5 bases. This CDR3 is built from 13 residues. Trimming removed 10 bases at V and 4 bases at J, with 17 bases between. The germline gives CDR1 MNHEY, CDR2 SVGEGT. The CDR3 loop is CATNGVDWYEQYF. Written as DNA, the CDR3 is TGTGCCACCAACGGGGTTGACTGGTACGAGCAGTACTTC.

The CDR3 reads CATSRDLAGGDQETQYF. The CDR3 DNA is TGTGCCACCAGCAGAGATTTGGCGGGAGGCGACCAAGAGACCCAGTACTTC. The chain carries TRBV15 and TRBJ2-5; 8 positions agree with TRBD2. CDR1 and CDR2 from the germline V gene are LNHNV and YYDKDF (reference sequence). The CDR3 loop spans 17 amino acids. V was clipped by 0 bases and J by 0 bases; unmatched bases: 6.

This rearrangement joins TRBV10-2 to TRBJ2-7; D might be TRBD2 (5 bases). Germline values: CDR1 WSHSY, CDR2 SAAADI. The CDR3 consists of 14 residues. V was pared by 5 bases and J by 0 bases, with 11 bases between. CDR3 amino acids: CASSIRGSSYEQYF. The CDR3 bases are TGCGCCAGCAGTATCCGGGGAAGCTCCTACGAGCAGTACTTC.

The CDR3 sequence is CASSSDGPGELFF. The CDR3 DNA reads as TGTGCCAGCAGCTCTGACGGTCCCGGGGAGCTGTTTTTT. The gene calls are TRBV7-3 and TRBJ2-2; D gene uncertain. V gave up 4 bases and J gave up 6 bases, with 9 bases separating them. CDR1 is SGHTA, CDR2 FQGTGA, per germline. The length of the CDR3 is 13 residues.

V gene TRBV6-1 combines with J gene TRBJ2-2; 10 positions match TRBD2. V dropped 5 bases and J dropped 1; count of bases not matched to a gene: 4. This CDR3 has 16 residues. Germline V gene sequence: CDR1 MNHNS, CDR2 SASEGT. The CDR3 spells CASSPRTSGNTGELFF. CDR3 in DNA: TGTGCCAGCAGTCCCCGGACTAGCGGGAACACCGGGGAGCTGTTTTTT.

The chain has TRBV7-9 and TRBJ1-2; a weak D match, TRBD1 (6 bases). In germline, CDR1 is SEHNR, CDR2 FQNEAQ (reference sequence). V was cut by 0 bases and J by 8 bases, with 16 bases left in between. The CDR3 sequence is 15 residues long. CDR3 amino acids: CASSLAGASRYGYTF. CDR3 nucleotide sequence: TGTGCCAGCAGCTTAGCGGGGGCCTCTCGCTACGGCTACACCTTC.

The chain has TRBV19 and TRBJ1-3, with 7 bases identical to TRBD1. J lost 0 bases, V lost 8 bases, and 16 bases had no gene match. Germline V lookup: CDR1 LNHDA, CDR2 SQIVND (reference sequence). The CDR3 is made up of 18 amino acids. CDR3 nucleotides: TGTGCCAGTTCGGTGGGACAGCATATAACGACCTCTGGAAACACCATATATTTT. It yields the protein CASSVGQHITTSGNTIYF.

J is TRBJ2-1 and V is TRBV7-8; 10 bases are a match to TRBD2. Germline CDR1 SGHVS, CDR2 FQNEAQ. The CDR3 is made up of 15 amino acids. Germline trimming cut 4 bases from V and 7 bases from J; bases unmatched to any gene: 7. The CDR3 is CASSSVAGGHNEQFF. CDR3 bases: TGTGCCAGCAGCTCAGTAGCGGGAGGCCATAATGAGCAGTTCTTC.

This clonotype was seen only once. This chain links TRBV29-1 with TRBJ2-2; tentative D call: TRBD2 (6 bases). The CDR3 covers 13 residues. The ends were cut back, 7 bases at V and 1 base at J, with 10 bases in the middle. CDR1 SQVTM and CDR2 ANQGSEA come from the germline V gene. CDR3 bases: TGCAGCGGGTCGCGGGAGAACACCGGGGAGCTGTTTTTT. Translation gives CSGSRENTGELFF.

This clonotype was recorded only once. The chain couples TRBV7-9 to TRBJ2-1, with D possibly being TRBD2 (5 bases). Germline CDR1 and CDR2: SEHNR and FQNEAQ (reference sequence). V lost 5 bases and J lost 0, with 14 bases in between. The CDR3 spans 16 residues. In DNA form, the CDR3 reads TGTGCCAGCAGCCCCCTCCTTGGGAGCTCCTACAATGAGCAGTTCTTC. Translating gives CASSPLLGSSYNEQFF.

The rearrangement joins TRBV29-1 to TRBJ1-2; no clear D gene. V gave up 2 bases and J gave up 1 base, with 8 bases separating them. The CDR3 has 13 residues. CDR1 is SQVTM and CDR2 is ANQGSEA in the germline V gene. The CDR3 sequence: CSVESGVNYGYTF. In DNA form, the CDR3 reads TGCAGCGTTGAATCCGGGGTTAACTATGGCTACACCTTC.

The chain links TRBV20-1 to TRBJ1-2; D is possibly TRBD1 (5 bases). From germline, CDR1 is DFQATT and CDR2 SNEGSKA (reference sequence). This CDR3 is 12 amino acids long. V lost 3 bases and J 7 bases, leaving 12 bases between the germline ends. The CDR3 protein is CSARTVWSGYTF. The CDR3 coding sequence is TGCAGTGCTAGGACAGTGTGGTCTGGCTACACCTTC.

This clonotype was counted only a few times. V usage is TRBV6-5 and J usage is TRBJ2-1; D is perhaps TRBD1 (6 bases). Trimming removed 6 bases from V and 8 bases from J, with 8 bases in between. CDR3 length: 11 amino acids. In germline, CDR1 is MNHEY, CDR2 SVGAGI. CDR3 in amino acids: CASSSGDEQFF. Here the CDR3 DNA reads TGTGCCAGCAGCTCAGGGGATGAGCAGTTCTTC.

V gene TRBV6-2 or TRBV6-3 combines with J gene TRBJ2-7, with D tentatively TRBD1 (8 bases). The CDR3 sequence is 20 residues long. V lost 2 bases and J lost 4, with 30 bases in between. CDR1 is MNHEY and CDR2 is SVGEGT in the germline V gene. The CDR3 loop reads CASSYPLEVPLQGGGYEQYF. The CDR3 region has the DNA TGTGCCAGCAGTTACCCCCTCGAAGTCCCCTTACAGGGGGGAGGGTACGAGCAGTACTTC.

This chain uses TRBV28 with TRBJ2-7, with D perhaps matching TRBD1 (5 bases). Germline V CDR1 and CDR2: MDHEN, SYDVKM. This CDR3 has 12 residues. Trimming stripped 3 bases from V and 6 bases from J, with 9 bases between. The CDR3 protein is CASSFQGSEQYF. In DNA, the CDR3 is TGTGCCAGCAGTTTCCAGGGATCCGAGCAGTACTTC.

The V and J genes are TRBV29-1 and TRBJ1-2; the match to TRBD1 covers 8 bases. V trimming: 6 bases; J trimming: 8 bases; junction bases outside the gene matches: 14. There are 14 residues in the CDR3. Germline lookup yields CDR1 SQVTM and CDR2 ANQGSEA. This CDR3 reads CSVKWTGTLEGYTF. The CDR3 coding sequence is TGCAGCGTCAAATGGACAGGGACGCTTGAAGGCTACACCTTC.

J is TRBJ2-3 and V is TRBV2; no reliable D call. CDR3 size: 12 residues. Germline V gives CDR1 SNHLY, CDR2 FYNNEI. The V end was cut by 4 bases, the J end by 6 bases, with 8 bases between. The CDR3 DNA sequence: TGTGCCAGCAGTGGCCTAGTGGATACGCAGTATTTT. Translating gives CASSGLVDTQYF. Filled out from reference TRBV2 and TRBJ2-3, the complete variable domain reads EPEVTQTPSHQVTQMGQEVILRCVPISNHLYFYWYRQILGQKVEFLVSFYNNEISEKSEIFDDQFSVERPDGSNFTLKIRSTKLEDSAMYFCASSGLVDTQYFGPGTRLTVL.

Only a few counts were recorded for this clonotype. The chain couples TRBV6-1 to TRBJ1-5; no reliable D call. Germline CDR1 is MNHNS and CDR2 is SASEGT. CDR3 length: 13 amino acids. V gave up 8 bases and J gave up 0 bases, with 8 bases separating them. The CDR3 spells CASARYSNQPQHF. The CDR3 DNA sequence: TGTGCCAGCGCGAGGTATAGCAATCAGCCCCAGCATTTT.

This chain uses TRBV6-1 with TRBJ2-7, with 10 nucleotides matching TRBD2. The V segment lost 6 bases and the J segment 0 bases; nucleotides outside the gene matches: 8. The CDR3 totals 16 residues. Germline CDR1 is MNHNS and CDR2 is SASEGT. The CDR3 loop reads CASSDRGLADSYEQYF. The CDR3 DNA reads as TGTGCCAGCAGCGACCGAGGACTAGCGGACTCCTACGAGCAGTACTTC.

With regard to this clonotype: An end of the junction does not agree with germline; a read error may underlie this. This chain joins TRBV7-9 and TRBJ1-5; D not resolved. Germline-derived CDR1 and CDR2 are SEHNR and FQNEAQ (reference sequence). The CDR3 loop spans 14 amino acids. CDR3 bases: TGTGCCAGCAGTTTAGGAAATAGCAATCAGCCCCAGCATTTT. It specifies CASSLGNSNQPQHF.